At least ten counts were recorded for the clone carrying this T cell receptor (beta chain). MiXCR, run by TCRdb on the 5' RACE reads, gives a single entry per CDR3 protein. There are about 350,000 distinct CDR3 sequences in the sample; 20% to 25% occur only once, and roughly 21% lies in the top ten. The CDR3 is 14 amino acids. The ends lost 2 bases at V and 4 bases at J; junction bases unmatched: 1. In germline, CDR1 is MNHEY, CDR2 SVGAGI. The data belong to a study of T-cell memory formation after mild COVID-19. The TCR originated in a man younger than 35 who had mild COVID-19 (a few samples of this study predate the infection). Cell type and time point are not known. Specimen: PBMCs or a T cell subset sorted from them (not recorded which). The chain employs TRBV6-5 and TRBJ1-5; 8 positions match TRBD1. The CDR3 here is CASSYGQGNQPQHF. DNA for the CDR3: TGTGCCAGCAGTTACGGACAGGGAAATCAGCCCCAGCATTTT.